This T cell receptor beta chain was captured in a study of somatic mutations in cytotoxic T cells in rheumatoid arthritis. The ends lost 7 bases at V and 5 bases at J; junction bases unmatched: 4. The CDR3 has 15 residues. From germline, CDR1 is MNHNS and CDR2 SASEGT. Libraries were prepared by immunoSEQ multiplex PCR; TCRdb keeps only in-frame clonotypes and omits some of them. Of approximately 10,000 clones listed, roughly four fifths were seen once; the top ten hold 19%. Sequencing input: CD8+ T cells sorted from blood. The receptor was derived from a woman in her 50s in good health. V usage is TRBV6-1 and J usage is TRBJ2-3, with TRBD2 matching 15 bases. The CDR3 nucleotides are TGTGCCAGCACTGGACTAGCGGGAGGGGGAGATACGCAGTATTTT. Amino acid sequence: CASTGLAGGGDTQYF.